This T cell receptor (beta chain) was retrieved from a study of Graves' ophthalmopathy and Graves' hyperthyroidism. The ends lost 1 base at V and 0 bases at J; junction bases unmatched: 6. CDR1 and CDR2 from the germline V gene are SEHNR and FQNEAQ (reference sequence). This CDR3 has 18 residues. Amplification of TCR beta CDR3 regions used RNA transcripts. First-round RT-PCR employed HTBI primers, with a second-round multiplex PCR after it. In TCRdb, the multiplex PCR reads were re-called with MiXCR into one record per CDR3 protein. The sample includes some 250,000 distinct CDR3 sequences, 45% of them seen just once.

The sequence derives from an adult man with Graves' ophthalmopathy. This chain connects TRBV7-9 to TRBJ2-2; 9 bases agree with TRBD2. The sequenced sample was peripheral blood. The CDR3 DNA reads TGTGCCAGCAGCTTAGAGCCAGCGGGGGGACCGAACACCGGGGAGCTGTTTTTT. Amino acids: CASSLEPAGGPNTGELFF.